The next 2 T cell receptor beta chains were all read from a single sample in a study of blood T cell repertoires in COVID-19. The assay was immunoSEQ multiplex PCR, and TCRdb's table has in-frame clones only and misses some. The profile shows approximately 210,000 clones, around 78% of them singletons. The material sequenced was peripheral blood. The receptors come from a woman in her 70s with active or convalescent COVID-19.

V gene TRBV21-1 combines with J gene TRBJ1-6. TRBV21-1 is listed as a pseudogene. The CDR3 is 14 amino acids. CDR3 in amino acids: CASSETEYNSPLHF. The DNA of the CDR3 is TGTGCCAGCAGCGAAACCGAGTATAATTCACCCCTCCACTTT.

In this sample, this clone turned up a few times. This chain joins TRBV4-1 and TRBJ1-2, with D tentatively TRBD1 (6 bases). Germline CDR1 reads MGHRA; CDR2 reads YSYEKL. The CDR3 length is 16 residues. V was shortened by 0 bases and J by 0 bases, with 11 bases between the two germline ends. This chain's CDR3 is CASSQEDSSTNYGYTF. The CDR3 DNA reads as TGCGCCAGCAGCCAAGAGGACAGCTCAACTAACTATGGCTACACCTTC.